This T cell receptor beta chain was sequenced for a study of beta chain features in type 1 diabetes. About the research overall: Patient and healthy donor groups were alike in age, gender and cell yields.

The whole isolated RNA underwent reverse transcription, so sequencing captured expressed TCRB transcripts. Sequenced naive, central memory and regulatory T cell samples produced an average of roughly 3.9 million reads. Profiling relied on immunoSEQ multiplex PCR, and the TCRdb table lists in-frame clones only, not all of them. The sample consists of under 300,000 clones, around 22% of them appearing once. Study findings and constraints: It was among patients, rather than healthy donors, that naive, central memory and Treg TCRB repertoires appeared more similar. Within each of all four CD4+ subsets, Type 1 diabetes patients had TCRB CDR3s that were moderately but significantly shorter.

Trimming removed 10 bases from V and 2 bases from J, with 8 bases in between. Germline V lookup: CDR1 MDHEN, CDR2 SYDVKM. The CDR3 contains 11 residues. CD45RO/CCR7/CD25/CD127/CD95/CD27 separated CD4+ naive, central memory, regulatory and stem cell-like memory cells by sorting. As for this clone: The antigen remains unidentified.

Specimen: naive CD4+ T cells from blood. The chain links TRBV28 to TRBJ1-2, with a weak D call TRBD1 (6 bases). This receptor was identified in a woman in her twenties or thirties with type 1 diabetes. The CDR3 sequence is CATQGNYGYTF. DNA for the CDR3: TGTGCCACCCAGGGGAACTATGGCTACACCTTC.